This is a list of T cell receptor beta chains from one sample in a study of blood T cell repertoires in COVID-19. Clones were sequenced by immunoSEQ multiplex PCR, and TCRdb holds only the in-frame ones, with some missing. The table has some 340,000 clones, 85% seen once; the top ten hold 3% to 4%. The sample taken for sequencing was peripheral blood. These receptors all stem from a woman aged 18-29 years with acute or convalescent COVID-19. Both conserved end residues are part of each CDR3. D genes are given only for firm matches. Expanded clones get a size class; other rows say once, few or many, or leave the size out.

-	-	TRBV5-6	TRBJ1-4	CASSFWRATNEKLFF	TGTGCCAGCAGCTTTTGGCGGGCAACTAATGAAAAACTGTTTTTT
TRBD1	-	TRBV10-3	TRBJ2-7	CAISEPGQASSYEQYF	TGTGCCATCAGTGAGCCTGGACAGGCGAGCTCCTACGAGCAGTACTTC
TRBD1	-	TRBV7-9	TRBJ1-6	CASSPRSTGGNSPLHF	TGTGCCAGCAGCCCTAGGTCGACAGGGGGGAATTCACCCCTCCACTTT
-	-	TRBV3-1/TRBV3-2	TRBJ1-6	CASSQELLDSNSPLHF	TGTGCCAGCAGCCAAGAACTCCTGGACAGCAATTCACCCCTCCACTTT
TRBD1	-	TRBV30	TRBJ1-4	CAWKEDRVYEKLFF	TGTGCCTGGAAAGAGGACAGGGTATATGAAAAACTGTTTTTT
-	-	TRBV11-2	TRBJ2-7	CASTSDISYEQYF	TGTGCCAGCACCTCGGACATATCCTACGAGCAGTACTTC
TRBD2	-	TRBV5-1	TRBJ2-7	CASSLVPSGNSYEQYF	TGCGCCAGCAGCTTGGTTCCTAGCGGGAACTCCTACGAGCAGTACTTC
-	-	TRBV10-3	TRBJ1-5	CAISRTENQPQHF	TGTGCCATCAGTCGGACAGAAAATCAGCCCCAGCATTTT
-	-	TRBV5-1	TRBJ1-1	CASSLLAGAGNTEAFF	TGCGCCAGCAGCTTGTTGGCAGGGGCAGGGAACACTGAAGCTTTCTTT
TRBD2	once	TRBV18	TRBJ2-7	CASSPAASGSFEQYF	TGTGCCAGCTCACCGGCGGCTAGCGGGAGTTTTGAGCAGTACTTC
-	-	TRBV7-8	TRBJ2-7	CASSLASRFAYEQYF	TGTGCCAGCAGCTTAGCGAGCAGGTTTGCCTACGAGCAGTACTTC
-	once	TRBV2	TRBJ1-1	CASITGLGEAFF	TGTGCCAGCATTACAGGGTTGGGTGAAGCTTTCTTT
-	-	TRBV12-3/TRBV12-4	TRBJ2-1	CASSRIVHEQFF	TGTGCCAGCAGTCGCATAGTCCATGAGCAGTTCTTC
TRBD2	-	TRBV4-1	TRBJ2-3	CASSQPSRGKFTDTQYF	TGCGCCAGCAGCCAACCTTCGCGGGGGAAATTCACAGATACGCAGTATTTT
-	-	TRBV7-2	TRBJ1-2	CASSLWGGNGYTF	TGTGCCAGCAGCTTATGGGGGGGCAATGGCTACACCTTC
TRBD1	-	TRBV4-1	TRBJ2-6	CASSPTGQGVSGANVLTF	TGCGCCAGCAGCCCCACCGGACAGGGAGTGTCTGGGGCCAACGTCCTGACTTTC
-	-	TRBV5-1	TRBJ2-7	CASSPREGEGYEQYF	TGCGCCAGCAGCCCGAGGGAGGGGGAAGGCTACGAGCAGTACTTC
-	-	TRBV24-1	TRBJ2-1	CATAGNISNEQFF	TGTGCCACCGCGGGCAATATAAGTAATGAGCAGTTCTTC
TRBD1	-	TRBV12-5	TRBJ1-1	CASGTDRTTAFF	TGTGCTAGTGGAACGGACAGGACCACAGCTTTCTTT
-	-	TRBV18	TRBJ2-2	CASSLDRGRPNTGELFF	TGTGCCAGCTCACTCGATAGGGGCAGGCCGAACACCGGGGAGCTGTTTTTT
TRBD1	-	TRBV7-3	TRBJ2-2	CASSTDRVGGGELFF	TGTGCCAGCAGCACAGACAGGGTTGGCGGCGGGGAGCTGTTTTTT
-	few	TRBV16	TRBJ1-2	CASSQAGAFYGYTF	TGTGCCAGCAGCCAGGCAGGGGCCTTTTATGGCTACACCTTC
TRBD1	-	TRBV6-5	TRBJ1-2	CASRIRDRDGYTF	TGTGCCAGCAGAATTCGGGACAGGGATGGCTACACCTTC
-	once	TRBV5-4	TRBJ1-5	CASSLDTNQPQHF	TGTGCCAGCAGCTTGGACACCAATCAGCCCCAGCATTTT
TRBD1	-	TRBV27	TRBJ1-1	CASSSGQGARNEAFF	TGTGCCAGCAGTTCGGGACAGGGGGCGCGTAATGAAGCTTTCTTT
TRBD1	-	TRBV7-8	TRBJ1-5	CASSSDRGDQPQHF	TGTGCCAGCAGCTCGGACAGGGGAGATCAGCCCCAGCATTTT